Presented here are 21 T cell receptor beta chains from one specimen sequenced in a study of blood T cell repertoires in COVID-19. The repertoire was sequenced with immunoSEQ multiplex PCR; TCRdb's copy has only in-frame clones and lacks some. Among some 210,000 clones listed, approximately 78% were seen once. Sequences were obtained from PBMCs or T cells enriched from blood (not recorded which). These TCRs come from a man aged 35-49 years who had recovered from COVID-19.

This clone has just one count. Other DNA sequences in this specimen translate into the identical CDR3. The chain combines TRBV5-6 with TRBJ2-1; 7 bases are a match to TRBD1. CDR1 SGHDT and CDR2 YYEEEE come from the germline V gene. CDR3 length equals 13 residues. V lost 2 bases and J lost 6; bases outside the gene matches: 2. The CDR3 DNA reads as TGTGCCAGCAGCTTCGGGACAGCCAATGAGCAGTTCTTC. Translating it yields CASSFGTANEQFF.

The genes are TRBV2 and TRBJ1-2; D is uncertain. The CDR3 covers 12 residues. Trimming pared 7 bases from V and 4 bases from J, leaving 10 bases between. The germline V gene has CDR1 SNHLY and CDR2 FYNNEI. CDR3 residues: CASNRGTYGYTF. The CDR3 nucleotides read TGTGCCAGCAACCGGGGTACCTATGGCTACACCTTC.

The chain couples TRBV14 to TRBJ1-2, with TRBD1 matching over 12 bases. The ends lost 3 bases at V and 7 bases at J; junction bases unmatched: 12. This CDR3 spans 17 amino acids. Germline V gives CDR1 SGHDN, CDR2 FVKESK. For the CDR3, the DNA is TGTGCCAGCAGCCACAAGGGACAGGGGGCGCTGAGAGGTGGCTACACCTTC. Translation: CASSHKGQGALRGGYTF.

V gene TRBV4-1 combines with J gene TRBJ1-6; a weak D match, TRBD1 (5 bases). Trimming pared 2 bases from V and 11 bases from J, leaving 22 bases between. This CDR3 is built from 17 residues. Germline lookup yields CDR1 MGHRA and CDR2 YSYEKL. The CDR3 is CASSQTAGVGFHPPLHF. The CDR3 DNA is TGCGCCAGCAGCCAAACGGCGGGGGTGGGGTTTCATCCACCCCTCCACTTT.

The chain joins TRBV30 to TRBJ2-1; TRBD2 matches at 10 bases. V shed 4 bases and J 7 bases; nucleotides not matched to a gene: 10. The CDR3 sequence is 15 residues long. Germline CDR1 reads GTSNPN; CDR2 reads SVGIG (reference sequence). CDR3 nucleotides: TGTGCCTGGACCGCTCTAGCGGGAGTTGCGAATGAGCAGTTCTTC. Protein: CAWTALAGVANEQFF.

In its sample, this clone was seen a few times. V usage is TRBV10-1 and J usage is TRBJ2-7; D is possibly TRBD1 (6 bases). The V end lost 0 bases, the J end lost 3 bases, and 15 bases lay between the germline ends. The CDR3 has 16 residues. CDR1 and CDR2 from the germline V gene are WNHNN and SYGVQD (reference sequence). The CDR3 DNA follows: TGCGCCAGCAGTGAGTCGGGGGCCCGATCCCACTACGAGCAGTACTTC. Amino acid sequence: CASSESGARSHYEQYF.

V usage is TRBV6-5 and J usage is TRBJ2-7; D gene uncertain. Trimming took 7 bases from V and 0 from J, leaving 16 bases between them. The length of the CDR3 is 15 residues. Germline V gene sequence: CDR1 MNHEY, CDR2 SVGAGI. The CDR3 loop reads CASTPERISSYEQYF. CDR3 nucleotides: TGTGCCAGCACCCCCGAGCGCATTAGCTCCTACGAGCAGTACTTC.

The rearrangement uses TRBV27 and TRBJ1-5; TRBD1 aligns across 7 bases. This CDR3 region has 16 residues. Trimming removed 5 bases from V and 0 bases from J; junction bases left unmatched: 7. Looked up from germline, CDR1 is MNHEY and CDR2 is SMNVEV (reference sequence). CDR3 nucleotides: TGTGCCAGCAGTCAAGTGGGACAGTATAGCAATCAGCCCCAGCATTTT. Its translation is CASSQVGQYSNQPQHF.

The chain is built from TRBV5-1 and TRBJ1-2; maybe TRBD1 (6 bases). The length of the CDR3 is 15 residues. The ends were cut back, 4 bases at V and 8 bases at J, with 21 bases in the middle. The V gene's germline CDR1 is SGHRS and CDR2 YFSETQ. The DNA of the CDR3 is TGCGCCAGCAGCCTGGAGGGCAGGGGAAGGATCGGCTACACCTTC. Translated, it gives CASSLEGRGRIGYTF.

The chain has TRBV6-5 and TRBJ1-1; maybe TRBD1 (6 bases). Trimming removed 0 bases from V and 1 base from J, with 12 bases in between. The CDR3 totals 16 residues. Germline CDR1 reads MNHEY; CDR2 reads SVGAGI. For the CDR3, the DNA is TGTGCCAGCAGTTACTCCGGGGGGGGCTCGAACACTGAAGCTTTCTTT. It is translated as CASSYSGGGSNTEAFF.

The rearrangement joins TRBV24-1 to TRBJ1-1, with D unclear. The CDR3 has 13 amino acids. Trimming took 5 bases from V and 4 from J, leaving 10 bases between them. The germline CDR1 and CDR2 sequences are KGHDR and SFDVKD. The CDR3, as DNA: TGTGCCACCAGTGCCGACATCGGCACTGAAGCTTTCTTT. This sequence encodes CATSADIGTEAFF.

This clone has a single count. The chain recombines TRBV10-3 with TRBJ2-3, with D tentatively TRBD2 (5 bases). CDR3 length: 18 amino acids. Trimming removed 4 bases at V and 2 bases at J, with 22 bases between. Germline V gene lookup returns CDR1 ENHRY and CDR2 SYGVKD. The CDR3, as DNA: TGTGCCATCAGTGGACCTGGAGGTCCAACAACTTTCACAGATACGCAGTATTTT. Protein product: CAISGPGGPTTFTDTQYF.

This chain joins TRBV6-1 and TRBJ1-4; 10 nucleotides line up with TRBD1. The V segment lost 4 bases and the J segment 2 bases; nucleotides outside the gene matches: 7. CDR1 and CDR2 (germline): MNHNS, SASEGT. The CDR3 runs to 17 residues. CDR3 sequence reads: CASSAPTGGGTNEKLFF. The CDR3 bases are TGTGCCAGCAGTGCCCCGACAGGGGGCGGTACTAATGAAAAACTGTTTTTT.

The chain uses TRBV2 and TRBJ2-3, with D perhaps matching TRBD2 (6 bases). The germline V and J ends were trimmed by 3 bases and 2 bases, with 18 bases remaining between them. CDR1 is SNHLY, CDR2 FYNNEI, per germline. The CDR3 covers 17 residues. CDR3 amino acids: CASSEGRRTIATDTQYF. CDR3 bases: TGTGCCAGCAGTGAGGGACGGCGGACTATAGCCACAGATACGCAGTATTTT.

This clone was picked up a small number of times. The chain is built from TRBV21-1 and TRBJ2-3; the D segment call TRBD2 is taken from the table without a DNA check. TRBV21-1 is a listed pseudogene. The CDR3 contains 15 residues. The CDR3 DNA reads as TGTGCCAGCCACCGACTAGCGCGTAGCACAGATACGCAGTATTTT. Encoded protein: CASHRLARSTDTQYF.

The J gene is TRBJ1-2, the V gene TRBV6-5; D ambiguous. The V end was cut by 6 bases, the J end by 5 bases, with 16 bases between. The CDR3 runs to 14 residues. Germline V gives CDR1 MNHEY, CDR2 SVGAGI. CDR3 sequence (DNA): TGTGCCAGCAGGTCTCCAACAGAGAATTATGGCTACACCTTC. Its translation: CASRSPTENYGYTF.

This chain connects TRBV5-1 to TRBJ1-1; D might be TRBD1 (6 bases). Germline values: CDR1 SGHRS, CDR2 YFSETQ. The CDR3 contains 14 residues. Trimming cost V 3 bases and J 1 base, with 10 bases left between them. CDR3 nucleotide sequence: TGCGCCAGCAGCTCGACAGGACCGAACACTGAAGCTTTCTTT. Translating it yields CASSSTGPNTEAFF.

The chain recombines TRBV5-8 with TRBJ2-3; 9 nucleotides match TRBD2. There are 14 residues in the CDR3. In germline, CDR1 is SGHTS, CDR2 YDEGEE. V trimming: 5 bases; J trimming: 4 bases; junction bases outside the gene matches: 5. CDR3 loop: CASSGTSNADTQYF. The CDR3 DNA reads as TGTGCCAGCAGTGGGACTAGCAATGCAGATACGCAGTATTTT.

The CDR3, as DNA: TGCGCCAGCAGCCAGAAACAGGGATTCTACGAGCAGTACTTC. It codes for CASSQKQGFYEQYF. The chain carries TRBV23-1 and TRBJ2-7, with a tentative D call TRBD1 (6 bases). TRBV23-1 is an ORF, with its function uncertain. CDR3 length: 14 amino acids. V was clipped by 6 bases and J by 3 bases, with 15 bases between them.

The rearrangement links TRBV4-1 to TRBJ1-1; D is uncertain. The CDR3 extends over 17 amino acids. Germline assignment: CDR1 MGHRA and CDR2 YSYEKL. The V and J ends lost 1 base and 3 bases respectively, with 18 bases between them. Here the CDR3 DNA reads TGCGCCAGCAGCCAAGGCTCGGTCCTCCTGGGCGACACTGAAGCTTTCTTT. Translating gives CASSQGSVLLGDTEAFF.

The chain couples TRBV7-9 to TRBJ2-6; D gene uncertain. This CDR3 comprises 15 residues. Germline V gene data show CDR1 as SEHNR and CDR2 as FQNEAQ (reference sequence). The V end was cut by 0 bases, the J end by 0 bases, with 3 bases between. DNA of the CDR3: TGTGCCAGCAGCTTAGCCGGCTCTGGGGCCAACGTCCTGACTTTC. Translating it yields CASSLAGSGANVLTF.